This T cell receptor beta chain was recovered during a study of cytomegalovirus exposure and HLA in healthy donors. About the study: One earlier analysis, a look at about 179 million T cells, found roughly 120 million unique TCR beta sequences.

Though nominally healthy at sampling, donors likely had unrecorded immune exposures. CDR1 and CDR2 (germline): SGHDT, YYEEEE. This CDR3 comprises 15 residues. Trimming cost V 0 bases and J 2 bases; bases outside gene matches: 2. This clone was detected only a few times. The PCR was carried out with 60 Vbeta primers and 13 Jbeta primers. Clones were read by immunoSEQ multiplex PCR, and TCRdb kept only the in-frame ones, dropping some. Among 110,000 to 150,000 clones listed, more than 9.5% were seen once. The specimen was PBMCs. This clonotype was obtained from a man aged 50 to 60 in good health and CMV-seronegative. The chain is built from TRBV5-6 and TRBJ1-2; TRBD1 matches at 9 bases. The CDR3 nucleotides are TGTGCCAGCAGCTTGGTGGGGACAGGGAACTATGGCTACACCTTC. Residues: CASSLVGTGNYGYTF.